This T cell receptor beta chain is from a study of T-cell reconstitution after alpha-beta-depleted transplantation in children. A TCRbeta library incorporating unique molecular identifiers was prepared. TCRdb re-derived calls from the PCR reads in MiXCR, one entry per CDR3 protein. Found here are approximately 500,000 distinct CDR3 sequences, over 25% of them singletons; the top ten hold under 45%. This clonotype was seen a handful of times. Antigen: not known. The study, taken as a whole, reports: One year after transplant, T-cell counts and diversity came mostly from newly produced T cells. The origin of alpha-beta T cells about two months after transplant was reportedly several hundred expanded graft clones.

CDR1 is LNHNV and CDR2 is YYDKDF in the germline V gene (reference sequence). This CDR3 comprises 14 residues. V was cut by 0 bases and J by 7 bases, with 10 bases left in between. The receptor's source is a boy in the first two years of life with Wiskott-Aldrich syndrome, due to receive a stem cell transplant. Sequenced here: PBMCs, sampled before TCRalphabeta/CD19-depleted stem cell transplant. V gene TRBV15 combines with J gene TRBJ2-1; D uncertain. CDR3: CATSRDQAQNEQFF. CDR3 in DNA: TGTGCCACCAGCAGAGATCAGGCCCAAAATGAGCAGTTCTTC.